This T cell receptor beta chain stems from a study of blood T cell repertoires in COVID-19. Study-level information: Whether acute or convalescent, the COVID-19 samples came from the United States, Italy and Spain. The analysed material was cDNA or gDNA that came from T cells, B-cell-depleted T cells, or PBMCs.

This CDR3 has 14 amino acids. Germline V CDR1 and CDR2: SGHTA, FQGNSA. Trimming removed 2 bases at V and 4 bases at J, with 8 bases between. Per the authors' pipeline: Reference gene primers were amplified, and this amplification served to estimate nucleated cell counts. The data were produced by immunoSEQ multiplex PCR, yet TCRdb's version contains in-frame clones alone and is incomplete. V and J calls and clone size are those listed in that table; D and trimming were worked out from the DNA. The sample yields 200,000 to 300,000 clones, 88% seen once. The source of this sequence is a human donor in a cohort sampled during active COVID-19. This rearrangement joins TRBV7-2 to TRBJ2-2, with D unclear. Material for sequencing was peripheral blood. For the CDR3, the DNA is TGTGCCAGCAGCTTACTCCCTAGCACCGGGGAGCTGTTTTTT. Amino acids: CASSLLPSTGELFF.